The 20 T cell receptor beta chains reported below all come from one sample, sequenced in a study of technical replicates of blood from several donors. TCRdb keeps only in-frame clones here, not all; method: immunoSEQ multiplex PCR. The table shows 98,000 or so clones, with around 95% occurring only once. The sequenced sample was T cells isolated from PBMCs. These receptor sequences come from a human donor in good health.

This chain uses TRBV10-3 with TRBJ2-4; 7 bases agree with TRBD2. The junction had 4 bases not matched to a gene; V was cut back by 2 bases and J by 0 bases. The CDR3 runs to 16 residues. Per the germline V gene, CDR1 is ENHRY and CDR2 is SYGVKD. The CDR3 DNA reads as TGTGCCATCAGTGAGCTCCGGGAGGAAGCCAAAAACATTCAGTACTTC. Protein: CAISELREEAKNIQYF.

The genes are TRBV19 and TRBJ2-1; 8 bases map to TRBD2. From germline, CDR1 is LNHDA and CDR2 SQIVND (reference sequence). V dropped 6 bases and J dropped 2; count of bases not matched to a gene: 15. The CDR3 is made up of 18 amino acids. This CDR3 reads CASRKGGRSLWTYNEQFF. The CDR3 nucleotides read TGTGCCAGTAGGAAGGGCGGGAGGTCCCTTTGGACCTACAATGAGCAGTTCTTC.

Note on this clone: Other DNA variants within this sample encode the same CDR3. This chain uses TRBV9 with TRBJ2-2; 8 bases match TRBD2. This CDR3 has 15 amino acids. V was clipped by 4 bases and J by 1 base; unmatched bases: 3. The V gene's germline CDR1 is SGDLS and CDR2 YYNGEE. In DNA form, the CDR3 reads TGTGCCAGCAGCCGTACTAGCGGGAACACCGGGGAGCTGTTTTTT. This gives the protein CASSRTSGNTGELFF.

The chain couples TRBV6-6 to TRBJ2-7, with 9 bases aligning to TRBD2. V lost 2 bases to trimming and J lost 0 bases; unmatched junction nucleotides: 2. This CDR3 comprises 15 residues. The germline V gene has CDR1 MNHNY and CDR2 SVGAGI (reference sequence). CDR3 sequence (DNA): TGTGCCAGCAGTTACGGGACTAGCCCCTCCTACGAGCAGTACTTC. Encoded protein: CASSYGTSPSYEQYF.

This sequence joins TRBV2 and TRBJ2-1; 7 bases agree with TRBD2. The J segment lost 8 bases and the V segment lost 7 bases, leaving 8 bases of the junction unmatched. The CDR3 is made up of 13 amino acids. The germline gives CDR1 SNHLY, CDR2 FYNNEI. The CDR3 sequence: CASKTGGGDEQFF. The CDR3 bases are TGTGCCAGCAAAACGGGAGGTGGGGATGAGCAGTTCTTC.

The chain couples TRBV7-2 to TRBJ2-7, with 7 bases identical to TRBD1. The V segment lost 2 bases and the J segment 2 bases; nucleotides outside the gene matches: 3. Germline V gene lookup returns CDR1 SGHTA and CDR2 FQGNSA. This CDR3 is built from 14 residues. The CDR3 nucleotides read TGTGCCAGCAGCTTATTCCAGGGGGCCTACGAGCAGTACTTC. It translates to CASSLFQGAYEQYF.

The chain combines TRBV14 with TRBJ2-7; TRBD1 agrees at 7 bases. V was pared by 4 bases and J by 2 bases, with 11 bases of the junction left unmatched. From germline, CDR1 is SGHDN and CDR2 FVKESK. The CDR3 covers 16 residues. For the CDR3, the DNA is TGTGCCAGCAGCCTACGTTCTGGGGACAGCCCCTACGAGCAGTACTTC. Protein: CASSLRSGDSPYEQYF.

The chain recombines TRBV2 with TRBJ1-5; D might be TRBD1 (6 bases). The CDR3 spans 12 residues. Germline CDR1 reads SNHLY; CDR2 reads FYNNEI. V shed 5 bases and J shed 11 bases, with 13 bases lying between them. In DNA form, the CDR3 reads TGTGCCAGCAGTTCTAGACAGGTATCCCAGCATTTT. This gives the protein CASSSRQVSQHF.

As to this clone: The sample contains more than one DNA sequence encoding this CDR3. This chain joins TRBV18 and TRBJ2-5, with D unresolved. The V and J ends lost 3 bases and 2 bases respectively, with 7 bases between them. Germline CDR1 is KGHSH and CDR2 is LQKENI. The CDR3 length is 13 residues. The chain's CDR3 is CASSPPSQETQYF. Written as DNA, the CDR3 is TGTGCCAGCTCACCCCCGAGTCAAGAGACCCAGTACTTC.

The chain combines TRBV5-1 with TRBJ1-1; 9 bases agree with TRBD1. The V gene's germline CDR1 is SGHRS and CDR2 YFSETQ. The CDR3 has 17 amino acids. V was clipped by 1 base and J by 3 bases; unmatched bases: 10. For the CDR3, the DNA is TGCGCCAGCAGCTTGACCCCGGGACAGGGAAGACACACTGAAGCTTTCTTT. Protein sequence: CASSLTPGQGRHTEAFF.

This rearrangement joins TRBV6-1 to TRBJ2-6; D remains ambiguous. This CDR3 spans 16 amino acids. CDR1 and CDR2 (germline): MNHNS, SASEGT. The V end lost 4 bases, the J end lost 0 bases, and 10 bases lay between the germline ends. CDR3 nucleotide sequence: TGTGCCAGCAGTGGTCATAAGAGCTCTGGGGCCAACGTCCTGACTTTC. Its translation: CASSGHKSSGANVLTF.

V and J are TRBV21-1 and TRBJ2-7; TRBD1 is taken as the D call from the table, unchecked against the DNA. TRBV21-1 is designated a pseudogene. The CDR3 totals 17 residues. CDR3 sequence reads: CASSKACTGGLSYEQYF. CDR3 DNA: TGTGCCAGCAGCAAAGCATGCACAGGGGGATTATCCTACGAGCAGTACTTC.

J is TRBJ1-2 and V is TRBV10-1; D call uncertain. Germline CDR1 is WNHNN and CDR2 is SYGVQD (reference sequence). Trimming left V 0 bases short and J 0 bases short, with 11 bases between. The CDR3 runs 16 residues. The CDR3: CASSESLAATNYGYTF. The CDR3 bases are TGCGCCAGCAGTGAGTCGCTGGCAGCGACTAACTATGGCTACACCTTC.

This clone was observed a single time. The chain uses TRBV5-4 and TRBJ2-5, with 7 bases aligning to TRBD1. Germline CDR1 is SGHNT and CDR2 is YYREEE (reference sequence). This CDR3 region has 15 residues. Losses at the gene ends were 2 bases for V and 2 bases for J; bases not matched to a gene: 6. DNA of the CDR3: TGTGCCAGCAGCTTTGGACAGGACCGACAAGAGACCCAGTACTTC. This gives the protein CASSFGQDRQETQYF.

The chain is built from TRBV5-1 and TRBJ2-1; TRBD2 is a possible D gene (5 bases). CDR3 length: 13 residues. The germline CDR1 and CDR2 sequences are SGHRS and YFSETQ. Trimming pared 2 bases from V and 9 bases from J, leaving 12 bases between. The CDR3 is CASSLGLLSEQFF. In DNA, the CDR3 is TGCGCCAGCAGCTTAGGACTCTTAAGTGAGCAGTTCTTC.

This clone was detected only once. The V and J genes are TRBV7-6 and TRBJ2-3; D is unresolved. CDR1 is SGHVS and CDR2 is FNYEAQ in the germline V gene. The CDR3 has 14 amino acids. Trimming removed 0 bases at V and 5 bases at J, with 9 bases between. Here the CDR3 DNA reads TGTGCCAGCAGCTTAGCCGGTAGTGTAGATACGCAGTATTTT. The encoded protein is CASSLAGSVDTQYF.

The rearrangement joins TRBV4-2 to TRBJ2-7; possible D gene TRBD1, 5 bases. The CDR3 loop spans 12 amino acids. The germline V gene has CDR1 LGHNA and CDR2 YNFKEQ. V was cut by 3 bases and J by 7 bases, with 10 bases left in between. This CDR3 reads CASSQARGEQYF. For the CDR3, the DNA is TGTGCCAGCAGCCAGGCTAGGGGTGAGCAGTACTTC.

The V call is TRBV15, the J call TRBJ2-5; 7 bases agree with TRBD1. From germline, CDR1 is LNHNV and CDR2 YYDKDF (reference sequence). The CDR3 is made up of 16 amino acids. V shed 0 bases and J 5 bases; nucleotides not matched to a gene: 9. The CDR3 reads CATSRDRAQGWETQYF. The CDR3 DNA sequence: TGTGCCACCAGCAGAGATCGGGCACAGGGGTGGGAGACCCAGTACTTC. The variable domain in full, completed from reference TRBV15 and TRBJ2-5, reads DAMVIQNPRYQVTQFGKPVTLSCSQTLNHNVMYWYQQKSSQAPKLLFHYYDKDFNNEADTPDNFQSRRPNTSFCFLDIRSPGLGDTAMYLCATSRDRAQGWETQYFGPGTRLLVL.

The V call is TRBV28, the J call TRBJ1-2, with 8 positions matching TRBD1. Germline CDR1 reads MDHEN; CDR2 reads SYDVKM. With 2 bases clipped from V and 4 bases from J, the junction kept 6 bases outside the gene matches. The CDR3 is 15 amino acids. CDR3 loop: CASSLAGGGGYGYTF. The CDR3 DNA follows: TGTGCCAGCAGTTTAGCAGGGGGCGGGGGCTATGGCTACACCTTC.

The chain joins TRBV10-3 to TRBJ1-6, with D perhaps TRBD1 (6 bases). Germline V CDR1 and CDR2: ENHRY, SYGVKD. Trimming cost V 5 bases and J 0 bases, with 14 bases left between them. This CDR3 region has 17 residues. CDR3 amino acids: CAISPDTGNSYNSPLHF. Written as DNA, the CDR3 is TGTGCCATCAGTCCCGATACAGGGAACTCCTATAATTCACCCCTCCACTTT.